This T cell receptor beta chain was sequenced for a study of post-analysis software for immune sequencing data. Study overall: The patients showed relapsing-remitting, secondary progressive and progressive-relapsing multiple sclerosis courses. Study-level findings and limits: A few TRBV segments occurring more often in patients than controls included TRBV5-6, TRBV5-1 and TRBV20-1.

Libraries were made from TCR beta cDNA, and they carried unique molecular identifiers. TCRdb called the PCR reads again in MiXCR, with one record for every CDR3 protein. In the table there are just over 250,000 distinct CDR3 sequences, 30% to 45% of which are singletons. This clonotype was detected a few times. The target antigen is unknown. V was cut by 5 bases and J by 0 bases, with 16 bases left in between. The V gene's germline CDR1 is MNHNS and CDR2 SASEGT. This CDR3 contains 17 residues. The V call is TRBV6-1, the J call TRBJ2-2; TRBD2 is a possible D gene (5 bases). The specimen was blood. The clonotype was recovered from a girl aged 10 to 17 with multiple sclerosis. The CDR3 bases are TGTGCCAGCAGTCGGGTCGGGAAGGGCGCGAACACCGGGGAGCTGTTTTTT. This sequence encodes CASSRVGKGANTGELFF.